This TCR beta chain was documented in a study of blood T cell repertoires in COVID-19. Across the study: From T cells, B-cell-depleted T cells, or PBMCs came the material, which was cDNA or gDNA.

How the authors handled the data: Amplification of reference gene primers provided the estimated nucleated cell counts. The method was immunoSEQ multiplex PCR; TCRdb's version includes in-frame clones alone and lacks a portion of them. V and J calls and clone size are copied from that table; D and trimming were computed from the DNA. The data contain about 210,000 clones, roughly four fifths of them singletons. Trimming shortened V by 2 bases and J by 1 base, and 13 bases separated the two germline ends. CDR1 is GTSNPN, CDR2 SVGIG, per germline (reference sequence). The length of the CDR3 is 15 residues.

The chain carries TRBV30 and TRBJ2-3; D is unclear. Sample: peripheral blood. The source is a woman in her 40s with acute or convalescent COVID-19. Here the CDR3 DNA reads TGTGCCTGGAGTCAAGGTCCCGGAGGCACAGATACGCAGTATTTT. Residues: CAWSQGPGGTDTQYF. Looking up the rest from reference TRBV30 and TRBJ2-3 gives the full variable domain: SQTIHQWPATLVQPVGSPLSLECTVEGTSNPNLYWYRQAAGRGLQLLFYSVGIGQISSEVPQNLSASRPQDRQFILSSKKLLLSDSGFYLCAWSQGPGGTDTQYFGPGTRLTVL.